These 9 T cell receptor beta chains originate from one sample sequenced in a study of T-cell memory formation after mild COVID-19. TCRdb re-analysed the 5' RACE reads in MiXCR, keeping a single row per CDR3 protein. The sample has about 420,000 distinct CDR3 sequences, around a quarter seen once. What was sequenced was PBMCs or a T cell subset sorted from them (not recorded which). All receptors derive from an adult woman who had mild COVID-19 (a few samples of this study predate the infection). Cell type and time point are not known.

The V call is TRBV5-1, the J call TRBJ2-5, with TRBD1 as a possible D gene (6 bases). The V gene's germline CDR1 is SGHRS and CDR2 YFSETQ. Trimming stripped 4 bases from V and 3 bases from J, with 13 bases between. The CDR3 length is 14 residues. The CDR3 DNA follows: TGCGCCAGCAGCCCTTGGACAGCTGAAGAGACCCAGTACTTC. Translation gives CASSPWTAEETQYF.

This clonotype was detected a few times. The chain joins TRBV10-3 to TRBJ1-1; D gene unclear. V was clipped by 2 bases and J by 2 bases, with 15 bases between them. The germline gives CDR1 ENHRY, CDR2 SYGVKD. This CDR3 spans 16 amino acids. The CDR3 nucleotides are TGTGCCATCAGTGAGAAGGCTTTCTCAGCCAACACTGAAGCTTTCTTT. Its translation is CAISEKAFSANTEAFF.

This chain connects TRBV4-1 to TRBJ2-3, with 8 nucleotides matching TRBD2. The trim removed 2 bases at V and 0 bases at J, leaving 10 bases unmatched. Germline CDR1 reads MGHRA; CDR2 reads YSYEKL. CDR3 length equals 18 residues. CDR3 amino acids: CASSQSRGGNPSTDTQYF. The DNA of the CDR3 is TGCGCCAGCAGCCAATCCCGCGGGGGGAACCCTAGCACAGATACGCAGTATTTT.

This clonotype was counted a few times. A much larger clone lies one base from this, so it may be a read error. V is TRBV11-2 and J is TRBJ1-1; no clear D gene. Germline-derived CDR1 and CDR2 are SGHAT and FQNNGV. The CDR3 has 13 residues. Trimming took 1 base from V and 3 from J, leaving 6 bases between them. In nucleotides, the CDR3 is TGTGCCAGCAGCTTAGTAGGGTACACTGAAGCTTTCTTT. It yields the protein CASSLVGYTEAFF.

This clonotype appeared a few times. The genes are TRBV25-1 and TRBJ1-2, with 8 nucleotides matching TRBD1. Germline CDR1 and CDR2: MGHDK and SYGVNS. Trimming took 6 bases from V and 2 from J; bases not matched to a gene: 2. CDR3 size: 13 residues. The CDR3 is CASRDRVNYGYTF. CDR3 coding DNA: TGTGCCAGCAGGGACAGGGTGAACTATGGCTACACCTTC.

This clonotype was seen more than once but under ten times. The chain employs TRBV20-1 and TRBJ2-2; the D call may be TRBD1 or TRBD2 (5 bases each). Germline CDR1 and CDR2: DFQATT and SNEGSKA (reference sequence). Trimming took 4 bases from V and 2 from J, leaving 11 bases between them. The CDR3 spans 14 residues. CDR3 in DNA: TGCAGTGCTAAGCCAGGGACCAACACCGGGGAGCTGTTTTTT. It codes for CSAKPGTNTGELFF.

The rearrangement joins TRBV7-6 to TRBJ2-1; 9 bases match TRBD2. The CDR3 is 14 residues long. The germline V gene has CDR1 SGHVS and CDR2 FNYEAQ. The V and J ends lost 4 bases and 3 bases, in that order; junction bases with no gene match: 1. The CDR3 nucleotides are TGTGCCAGCAGCTGGCGGGAGGGCTACAATGAGCAGTTCTTC. Protein product: CASSWREGYNEQFF.

The chain is built from TRBV29-1 and TRBJ2-1; the D is unclear. The CDR3 covers 11 residues. Germline-derived CDR1 and CDR2 are SQVTM and ANQGSEA. V lost 4 bases and J 8 bases, leaving 9 bases between the germline ends. The CDR3 loop reads CSVGEGHEQFF. The CDR3 coding sequence is TGCAGCGTTGGGGAAGGGCATGAGCAGTTCTTC.

The J gene is TRBJ1-6, the V gene TRBV4-3; possible D gene TRBD1, 5 bases. The CDR3 sequence is 19 residues long. The V gene lost 0 bases and the J gene lost 3 bases, with 18 bases spanning the gap. The germline V gene encodes CDR1 LGHNA and CDR2 YSLEER. The chain's CDR3 is CASSQDLQGAVDYNSPLHF. CDR3 bases: TGCGCCAGCAGCCAAGATCTCCAAGGGGCGGTCGACTATAATTCACCCCTCCACTTT.